This T cell receptor (beta chain) was profiled in a study of T cells in Graves' hyperthyroidism and ophthalmopathy. Across the study: Peripheral blood samples were taken at initial diagnosis, prior to any treatment.

Amplification targeted TCR beta CDR3 regions from RNA transcripts. TCR CDR3 regions were first amplified by RT-PCR with HTBI primers. TCRdb reprocessed the multiplex PCR reads with MiXCR, giving one entry per CDR3 protein. Here the sample spans a few hundred thousand distinct CDR3 sequences, around a fifth being singletons. This clonotype was observed a handful of times. V lost 1 base and J 2 bases, leaving 9 bases between the germline ends. The CDR3 is 16 amino acids. Germline V gene sequence: CDR1 MNHNS, CDR2 SASEGT. Ophthalmopathy in the patients scored at least 3 on Clinical Activity Score and at least 4 on NOSPECS grade, lasting under 3 months. Orbital computed tomography and thyroid ultrasound, together with serum TRAb and thyroxine and clinical symptoms, were used for diagnoses.

The sample comprised blood. The chain employs TRBV6-1 and TRBJ2-6, with D tentatively TRBD2 (5 bases). The clonotype originates from a woman between 65 and 79 years old with Graves' ophthalmopathy. CDR3 residues: CASSEVTGTGANVLTF. As DNA, the CDR3 is TGTGCCAGCAGTGAAGTTACGGGGACTGGGGCCAACGTCCTGACTTTC.